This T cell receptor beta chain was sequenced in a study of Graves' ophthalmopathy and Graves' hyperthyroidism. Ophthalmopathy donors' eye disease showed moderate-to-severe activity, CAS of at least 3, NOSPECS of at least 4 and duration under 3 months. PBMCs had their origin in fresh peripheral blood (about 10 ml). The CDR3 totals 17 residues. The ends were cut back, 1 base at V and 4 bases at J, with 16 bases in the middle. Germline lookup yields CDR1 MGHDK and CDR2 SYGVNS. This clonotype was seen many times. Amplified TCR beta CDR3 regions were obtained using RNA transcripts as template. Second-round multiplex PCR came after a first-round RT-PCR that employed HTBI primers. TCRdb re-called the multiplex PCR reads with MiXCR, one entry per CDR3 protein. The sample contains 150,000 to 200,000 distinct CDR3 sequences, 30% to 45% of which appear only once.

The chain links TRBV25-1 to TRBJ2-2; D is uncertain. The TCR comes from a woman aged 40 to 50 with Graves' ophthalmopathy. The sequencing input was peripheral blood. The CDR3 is CASSELEGRASTGELFF. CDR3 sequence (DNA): TGTGCCAGCAGTGAATTGGAAGGTCGAGCATCCACCGGGGAGCTGTTTTTT.